This T cell receptor beta chain is drawn from a study of blood T cell repertoires in COVID-19. Overall study context: Acute-phase and convalescent COVID-19 samples originated in the United States, Italy and Spain. Sources were T cells, B-cell-depleted T cells, or PBMCs; the material itself was cDNA or gDNA.

CDR1 is MGHRA, CDR2 YSYEKL, per germline. V dropped 0 bases and J dropped 3 bases, with 12 bases sitting between them. The CDR3 is 15 amino acids. Sequenced by immunoSEQ multiplex PCR; TCRdb stores in-frame clones only, minus some. The data contain some 26,000 clones, about 70% of them seen just once; the ten biggest clones take up approximately 7%. The TCR sequence derives from a man aged 50 to 59 with COVID-19, enrolled during active disease. The rearrangement joins TRBV4-1 to TRBJ2-7; a possible D gene is TRBD2 (6 bases). Material: peripheral blood. Here the CDR3 reads CASSQDTGEIYEQYF. The CDR3 DNA follows: TGCGCCAGCAGCCAAGATACGGGGGAGATCTACGAGCAGTACTTC.